The sequence of this TCR beta chain was determined in a study of shared clonotypes between healthy human individuals. Every one of the donors was a Caucasian adult that lived in Nashville, Tennessee. V was pared by 0 bases and J by 3 bases, with 12 bases between. Germline V gene lookup returns CDR1 LGHNA and CDR2 YSLEER. The CDR3 totals 15 residues. Produced via immunoSEQ multiplex PCR; TCRdb's table is partial and in-frame only. Among 2 million to 3 million clones listed, 80% to 95% were seen once. Material for sequencing was naive CD4+ T cells from PBMCs. The subset was: CD45RA+ positively selected. The J gene is TRBJ2-7, the V gene TRBV4-3; D is undetermined. This sequence was found in a man younger than 35 in good health. Some clones in this sample may be carry-over from other donors' samples. The CDR3 loop reads CASSQEVYYNYEQYF. In DNA, the CDR3 is TGCGCCAGCAGCCAAGAAGTTTACTATAACTACGAGCAGTACTTC.